Listed here is a single T cell receptor (beta chain). As yet, its antigen is unknown. The CDR3 runs 16 residues. Germline V gene sequence: CDR1 SGDLS, CDR2 YYNGEE. The V gene end was trimmed by 4 bases and the J gene end by 2 bases; junction bases not matched to a gene: 8. PCR used 60 Vbeta primers and 13 Jbeta primers. The table came from immunoSEQ multiplex PCR; TCRdb's copy has only in-frame clones and leaves some out. The data show more than 110,000 clones, approximately 70% seen once. The data were taken from a study of cytomegalovirus exposure and HLA in healthy donors. Study observations and caveats: A later analysis linked a missense variant in DCLRE1C to the trimming of TCR beta V and J genes. There were some public TCRs occurring in many donors, but most TCR sequences were rare.

The specimen sequenced was PBMCs. The TCR sequence derives from a woman aged 35 to 49 in good health and CMV-seronegative. V gene TRBV9 combines with J gene TRBJ2-2; 7 nucleotides line up with TRBD1. This chain's CDR3 is CASSSFGTVNTGELFF. The CDR3 DNA sequence: TGTGCCAGCAGCTCATTTGGGACAGTAAACACCGGGGAGCTGTTTTTT.